This TCR beta chain derives from a study of CD8 T cells in Susac syndrome. The RNA input was about 0.45 to 1 ug, and it was reverse transcribed with random hexamers. Coverage of TCR beta CDR3 amplification by immunoSEQ multiplex PCR extended to 54 Vbeta and 13 Jbeta. Each CDR3 protein gets one entry after TCRdb re-called the immunoSEQ multiplex PCR reads with MiXCR. The sample has roughly 120,000 distinct CDR3 sequences, around 94% seen once; the top ten hold roughly 0.091%. Regarding this clonotype: The target antigen is unknown.

The authors carried out high-throughput sequencing of TCR beta. They applied it to CD8+ and CD4+ T cells obtained from blood. Healthy donors served as the controls. They were matched for age and sex. Germline CDR1 and CDR2: LGHDT and YNNKEL (reference sequence). The length of the CDR3 is 13 residues. Trimming left V 4 bases short and J 0 bases short, with 7 bases between. The study's findings and limits: It was acknowledged by the study that relatively few individuals were included in its TCR sequencing and HLA analysis.

The chain links TRBV3-1 to TRBJ2-7; no reliable D call. The sequenced sample was CD4+ T cells from PBMCs. The receptor was derived from a human donor in good health. The CDR3 is CASSPSRSYEQYF. CDR3 nucleotides: TGTGCCAGCAGCCCGTCGCGCTCCTACGAGCAGTACTTC.